A selection of T cell receptor beta chains follows, all from one sample in a study of long-term antiretroviral therapy in people with HIV. Sequencing was performed with immunoSEQ multiplex PCR; in TCRdb, only in-frame clones are kept and a portion is missing. The sample contains fewer than 35,000 clones, approximately 97% of which appear only once. The sample here was unsorted PBMCs, taken 6.9 years after starting antiretroviral therapy. The source is a man aged 25-40 years with HIV. CDR3s include the opening cysteine and the closing phenylalanine or tryptophan. A D gene is named only where the DNA matches it firmly. Clone size is given for some rows only: seen once, a few or many times, or a class if the clone is expanded.

J,size,V,D,DNA,CDR3
TRBJ2-3,-,TRBV5-1,-,TGCGCCAGCATTAAAGGGGCAGGAGATACGCAGTATTTT,CASIKGAGDTQYF
TRBJ1-5,-,TRBV6-6,-,TGTGCCAGCAGCCCCCTGGACACGGCCGAGGGGCCCCAGCATTTT,CASSPLDTAEGPQHF
TRBJ1-1,-,TRBV6-1,-,TGTGCCAGCAGTGAAATGCCCGGGGGTGAAGCTTTCTTT,CASSEMPGGEAFF
TRBJ1-4,-,TRBV19,-,TGTGCCAGTAGTAAGCGAGGGTTAGGGACCGAAAAACTGTTTTTT,CASSKRGLGTEKLFF
TRBJ1-6,-,TRBV6-5,-,TGTGCCAGCAGTTACAACGGCCAGGGAACTAATTCACCCCTCCACTTT,CASSYNGQGTNSPLHF
TRBJ2-1,-,TRBV29-1,-,TGCAGCGTTGTAGGTGGGGGACCGTCCTACAATGAGCAGTTCTTC,CSVVGGGPSYNEQFF
TRBJ1-4,-,TRBV2,-,TGTGCCAGCAGTGAAGCGCTTCGGGGGGAACTGTTTTTT,CASSEALRGELFF
TRBJ2-1,-,TRBV5-6,-,TGTGCCAGCAGATCCGACAGCTTGGCACGGAATGAGCAGTTCTTC,CASRSDSLARNEQFF
TRBJ1-1,once,TRBV7-2,TRBD1,TGTGCCAGCAGCTTATCGACAGGGGGCTGGAGCACTGAAGCTTTCTTT,CASSLSTGGWSTEAFF
TRBJ2-5,-,TRBV5-6,TRBD1,TGTGCCAGCAGCTACCTGGGACAGGGGGAAGAGACCCAGTACTTC,CASSYLGQGEETQYF
TRBJ2-7,-,TRBV7-9,TRBD2,TGTGCCAGCAGCCCCACTTCCAAGGCGGGAGAGGGGTACTTC,CASSPTSKAGEGYF
TRBJ2-5,-,TRBV29-1,-,TGCAGCGTTGGCATCGGGGAGACCCAGTACTTC,CSVGIGETQYF
TRBJ1-1,once,TRBV7-9,-,TGTGCCAGCAGCTTGATCGACCAGAACACTGAAGCTTTCTTT,CASSLIDQNTEAFF
TRBJ2-7,-,TRBV6-5,-,TGTGCCAGCAGCCCTGATGTGGGGGGAATCTACGAGCAGTACTTC,CASSPDVGGIYEQYF
TRBJ2-3,-,TRBV7-8,TRBD2,TGTGCCAGCAGCTTCCCCGGACTAGCGTTAACAGATACGCAGTATTTT,CASSFPGLALTDTQYF
TRBJ2-2,-,TRBV2,TRBD2,TGTGCCAGCAGCCGAACAGGACTAGCGGCGAACACCGGGGAGCTGTTTTTT,CASSRTGLAANTGELFF
TRBJ2-4,-,TRBV7-6,-,TGTGCCAGCAGCCCTCGAGGGGTAGCCAAAAACATTCAGTACTTC,CASSPRGVAKNIQYF
TRBJ2-1,-,TRBV7-9,-,TGTGCCAGCAGCTTACGAGCGGGCAAATACAATGAGCAGTTCTTC,CASSLRAGKYNEQFF
TRBJ2-5,-,TRBV9,-,TGTGCCAGCAGCCCGGCTGGCGAGACCCAGTACTTC,CASSPAGETQYF
TRBJ2-7,-,TRBV6-5,TRBD2,TGTGCCAGCAGTTCCACGACTAGCGGGGGGACGTACGAGCAGTACTTC,CASSSTTSGGTYEQYF
TRBJ2-1,-,TRBV9,TRBD2,TGTGCCAGCAGCGTAGTAGTCGGGAGGGCCTACAATGAGCAGTTCTTC,CASSVVVGRAYNEQFF
TRBJ2-1,-,TRBV7-8,-,TGTGCCAGCATCCCCCCAGGAACAGGGTCCTACAATGAGCAGTTCTTC,CASIPPGTGSYNEQFF
TRBJ2-1,once,TRBV6-5,-,TGTGCCAGCAGTTATGCGACGGTGTCGGATGAGCAGTTCTTC,CASSYATVSDEQFF
TRBJ1-1,-,TRBV4-1,-,TGCGCCAGCAGCCACTACTACAGGGATGGCACTGAAGCTTTCTTT,CASSHYYRDGTEAFF
TRBJ2-7,-,TRBV5-4,TRBD2,TGTGCCAGCAGCTTGGGGACTAGCGGGACAATCTACGAGCAGTACTTC,CASSLGTSGTIYEQYF
TRBJ1-2,-,TRBV6-6,-,TGTGCCAGCAGTCGAAACACCGGCGGCTACACCTTC,CASSRNTGGYTF
TRBJ2-1,few,TRBV7-3,TRBD2,TGTGCCAGCAGCCTACAAGGGACTAGCGGGAGAGCCTACAATGAGCAGTTCTTC,CASSLQGTSGRAYNEQFF
TRBJ1-1,-,TRBV7-2,-,TGTGCCAGCAGCTATTTGGGCAACACTGAAGCTTTCTTT,CASSYLGNTEAFF
TRBJ2-1,-,TRBV2,-,TGTGCCAGCAGCAGGGAGCGCGATGAGCAGTTCTTC,CASSRERDEQFF
TRBJ2-3,-,TRBV6-6,-,TGTGCCAGCAGTTACTCAGGGCTCTGGGTGTATTTT,CASSYSGLWVYF
TRBJ1-1,once,TRBV7-2,-,TGTGCCAGCAGCTTAGTTGCTGCTACGAACACTGAAGCTTTCTTT,CASSLVAATNTEAFF
TRBJ2-5,once,TRBV5-1,TRBD1,TGCGCCAGCAGCTTTCCCCAGGGGGAAGAGACCCAGTACTTC,CASSFPQGEETQYF
TRBJ2-7,-,TRBV29-1,-,TGCAGCGTTGTTCTAGCTAGCTTGGGGGAGCAGTACTTC,CSVVLASLGEQYF
TRBJ1-1,once,TRBV5-1,-,TGCGCCAGCAGCTTATCAAGAGACACTGAAGCTTTCTTT,CASSLSRDTEAFF
TRBJ2-7,-,TRBV7-2,-,TGTGCCAGCAGCTTAAAGTACGAGCAGTACTTC,CASSLKYEQYF